A selection of T cell receptor beta chains follows, all from one sample in a study of regulatory T cells in long-lasting Graves disease. Via MiXCR, TCRdb re-called the multiplex PCR reads, giving one row per CDR3 protein. The sample includes hundreds of thousands of distinct CDR3 sequences, 15% to 20% seen only once; the top ten take roughly 25%. These same data were also listed under a study on T cells in Graves' hyperthyroidism and ophthalmopathy.

The specimen was peripheral blood mononuclear cells (PBMCs), collected at new diagnosis, from a patient treated with antithyroid drugs. All receptors derive from a middle-aged woman with Graves disease. Both conserved end residues are part of each CDR3. Fields, in order: CDR3 protein, CDR3 DNA, J gene, clone size, V gene, D gene. D genes are given only for firm matches. Clone size is given for some rows only: seen once, a few or many times, or a class if the clone is expanded.

CDR3aa: CASSISNGGAETQYF
CDR3nt: TGTGCCAGTAGTATCTCCAACGGAGGGGCAGAGACCCAGTACTTC
j_gene: TRBJ2-5
abundance: .
v_gene: TRBV28
d_gene: .

CDR3aa: CAISARKQGADTEAFF
CDR3nt: TGTGCCATCAGTGCAAGAAAACAGGGGGCGGACACTGAAGCTTTCTTT
j_gene: TRBJ1-1
abundance: many
v_gene: TRBV10-3
d_gene: TRBD1

CDR3aa: CASRGTSGDYNEQFF
CDR3nt: TGTGCCAGCAGGGGGACTAGCGGGGACTACAATGAGCAGTTCTTC
j_gene: TRBJ2-1
abundance: .
v_gene: TRBV2
d_gene: TRBD2

CDR3aa: CASSAGGPRETQYF
CDR3nt: TGTGCCAGCTCGGCGGGGGGGCCCAGAGAGACCCAGTACTTC
j_gene: TRBJ2-5
abundance: many
v_gene: TRBV28
d_gene: TRBD2

CDR3aa: CASSSTQAAGNTIYF
CDR3nt: TGTGCCAGCAGCTCTACACAGGCCGCTGGAAACACCATATATTTT
j_gene: TRBJ1-3
abundance: few
v_gene: TRBV7-9
d_gene: .

CDR3aa: CASMRGQRDGYTF
CDR3nt: TGTGCCAGCATGAGGGGACAGAGGGACGGCTACACCTTC
j_gene: TRBJ1-2
abundance: many
v_gene: TRBV2
d_gene: TRBD1

CDR3aa: CASSLTSREKLFF
CDR3nt: TGTGCCAGCAGCTTAACCTCTAGAGAAAAACTGTTTTTT
j_gene: TRBJ1-4
abundance: many
v_gene: TRBV11-2
d_gene: .

CDR3aa: CAISDLAGLAFF
CDR3nt: TGTGCCATCAGTGATTTGGCCGGCTTAGCTTTCTTT
j_gene: TRBJ1-1
abundance: few
v_gene: TRBV10-3
d_gene: .

CDR3aa: CSAGMVNTEAFF
CDR3nt: TGCAGTGCAGGGATGGTTAACACTGAAGCTTTCTTT
j_gene: TRBJ1-1
abundance: few
v_gene: TRBV20-1
d_gene: .

CDR3aa: CASSYSTSGDSYNEQFF
CDR3nt: TGTGCCAGCAGTTACTCGACTAGCGGGGACTCCTACAATGAGCAGTTCTTC
j_gene: TRBJ2-1
abundance: many
v_gene: TRBV6-6
d_gene: TRBD2

CDR3aa: CASSQDDRGDSPLHF
CDR3nt: TGCGCCAGCAGCCAAGATGACAGGGGCGATTCACCCCTCCACTTT
j_gene: TRBJ1-6
abundance: many
v_gene: TRBV4-1
d_gene: TRBD1

CDR3aa: CASSGTGQETQYF
CDR3nt: TGTGCCAGCAGTGGGACAGGCCAAGAGACCCAGTACTTC
j_gene: TRBJ2-5
abundance: many
v_gene: TRBV2
d_gene: TRBD1

CDR3aa: CASSLGGLGETQYF
CDR3nt: TGTGCCAGCAGCTTGGGGGGCCTCGGTGAGACCCAGTACTTC
j_gene: TRBJ2-5
abundance: few
v_gene: TRBV5-6
d_gene: .

CDR3aa: CASSGTGTANEKLFF
CDR3nt: TGTGCCAGCAGTGGAACCGGGACCGCAAATGAAAAACTGTTTTTT
j_gene: TRBJ1-4
abundance: many
v_gene: TRBV2
d_gene: .

CDR3aa: CASSFGQTKTQYF
CDR3nt: TGTGCCAGCAGTTTCGGACAGACGAAGACCCAGTACTTC
j_gene: TRBJ2-5
abundance: many
v_gene: TRBV12-3/TRBV12-4
d_gene: .

CDR3aa: CASRTSDAPNSPLHF
CDR3nt: TGTGCCAGCAGGACCTCCGACGCTCCGAATTCACCCCTCCACTTT
j_gene: TRBJ1-6
abundance: many
v_gene: TRBV11-3
d_gene: .

CDR3aa: CASSPRATTGELFF
CDR3nt: TGTGCCAGCAGCCCCCGGGCCACCACCGGGGAGCTGTTTTTT
j_gene: TRBJ2-2
abundance: many
v_gene: TRBV3-1
d_gene: .

CDR3aa: CASSLEPSGNTIYF
CDR3nt: TGCGCCAGCAGCTTGGAACCATCTGGAAACACCATATATTTT
j_gene: TRBJ1-3
abundance: many
v_gene: TRBV5-1
d_gene: .

CDR3aa: CASSWTSETQYF
CDR3nt: TGTGCCAGCAGTTGGACATCTGAGACCCAGTACTTC
j_gene: TRBJ2-5
abundance: few
v_gene: TRBV2
d_gene: .

CDR3aa: CASSAWGTLETQYF
CDR3nt: TGTGCCAGCAGCGCTTGGGGGACTCTTGAGACCCAGTACTTC
j_gene: TRBJ2-5
abundance: few
v_gene: TRBV27
d_gene: .

CDR3aa: CASSDPGQDHEQYF
CDR3nt: TGTGCCAGCAGCGATCCGGGACAGGACCACGAGCAGTACTTC
j_gene: TRBJ2-7
abundance: many
v_gene: TRBV11-2
d_gene: TRBD1

CDR3aa: CASSSQGRGGYEQYF
CDR3nt: TGTGCCAGCAGCTCCCAGGGGCGGGGCGGCTACGAGCAGTACTTC
j_gene: TRBJ2-7
abundance: many
v_gene: TRBV7-8
d_gene: .

CDR3aa: CASSLSQGNEQYF
CDR3nt: TGTGCCAGCAGTCTGTCACAGGGGAACGAGCAGTACTTC
j_gene: TRBJ2-7
abundance: many
v_gene: TRBV28
d_gene: TRBD1

CDR3aa: CASSLTSSTGELFF
CDR3nt: TGTGCCAGCAGCTTGACTAGCAGTACCGGGGAGCTGTTTTTT
j_gene: TRBJ2-2
abundance: many
v_gene: TRBV11-2
d_gene: TRBD2

CDR3aa: CASSSGGRARAYEQYF
CDR3nt: TGTGCCAGCAGCTCGGGTGGGCGAGCCAGGGCGTACGAGCAGTACTTC
j_gene: TRBJ2-7
abundance: many
v_gene: TRBV7-2
d_gene: .

CDR3aa: CASSLAHTVEQYF
CDR3nt: TGTGCCAGCAGCTTAGCGCACACAGTCGAGCAGTACTTC
j_gene: TRBJ2-7
abundance: many
v_gene: TRBV7-9
d_gene: .

CDR3aa: CASSLTSSGGALRTDTQYF
CDR3nt: TGCGCCAGCAGCTTAACCTCTAGCGGGGGGGCCCTCCGCACAGATACGCAGTATTTT
j_gene: TRBJ2-3
abundance: many
v_gene: TRBV5-1
d_gene: TRBD2

CDR3aa: CASSVAGTTYNEQFF
CDR3nt: TGCGCCAGCAGCGTGGCCGGGACAACCTACAATGAGCAGTTCTTC
j_gene: TRBJ2-1
abundance: many
v_gene: TRBV5-1
d_gene: .

CDR3aa: CSASGRGSYEQYF
CDR3nt: TGCAGTGCTAGTGGGAGGGGGTCCTACGAGCAGTACTTC
j_gene: TRBJ2-7
abundance: .
v_gene: TRBV20-1
d_gene: .

CDR3aa: CASSRELYGYTF
CDR3nt: TGTGCCAGCAGTAGGGAACTCTATGGCTACACCTTC
j_gene: TRBJ1-2
abundance: many
v_gene: TRBV28
d_gene: .

CDR3aa: CASGLTSVEETQYF
CDR3nt: TGTGCCAGCGGTTTAACTAGCGTAGAAGAGACCCAGTACTTC
j_gene: TRBJ2-5
abundance: .
v_gene: TRBV11-2
d_gene: TRBD2

CDR3aa: CASSDSGTSTDTQYF
CDR3nt: TGTGCCAGCAGCGACTCCGGGACTAGCACAGATACGCAGTATTTT
j_gene: TRBJ2-3
abundance: few
v_gene: TRBV4-2
d_gene: .

CDR3aa: CASSPGQGYNEQYF
CDR3nt: TGCGCCAGCAGTCCGGGACAGGGGTACAACGAGCAGTACTTC
j_gene: TRBJ2-7
abundance: few
v_gene: TRBV4-1
d_gene: TRBD1

CDR3aa: CASSPQGIDTQYF
CDR3nt: TGTGCCAGCTCACCACAGGGGATAGATACGCAGTATTTT
j_gene: TRBJ2-3
abundance: once
v_gene: TRBV18
d_gene: .

CDR3aa: CASSQDIPLGGVVGYTF
CDR3nt: TGTGCCAGCAGCCAAGATATTCCCTTAGGGGGGGTGGTAGGCTACACCTTC
j_gene: TRBJ1-2
abundance: .
v_gene: TRBV4-2
d_gene: .

CDR3aa: CASSAPGSNQPQHF
CDR3nt: TGTGCCAGCAGCGCCCCAGGGAGCAATCAGCCCCAGCATTTT
j_gene: TRBJ1-5
abundance: .
v_gene: TRBV7-9
d_gene: .

CDR3aa: CASSQDQGRGQPQHF
CDR3nt: TGTGCCAGCAGCCAAGATCAGGGGCGAGGGCAGCCCCAGCATTTT
j_gene: TRBJ1-5
abundance: .
v_gene: TRBV4-1
d_gene: .

CDR3aa: CASSQNTYNEQFF
CDR3nt: TGCGCCAGCAGCCAGAATACTTACAATGAGCAGTTCTTC
j_gene: TRBJ2-1
abundance: .
v_gene: TRBV4-1
d_gene: .

CDR3aa: CASSEASRGAGEAYGYTF
CDR3nt: TGTGCCAGCAGTGAAGCTTCAAGAGGGGCCGGCGAGGCCTATGGCTACACCTTC
j_gene: TRBJ1-2
abundance: many
v_gene: TRBV6-1
d_gene: .

CDR3aa: CASILDGRGGQPQHF
CDR3nt: TGTGCCAGCATCCTGGACGGCCGTGGAGGTCAGCCCCAGCATTTT
j_gene: TRBJ1-5
abundance: few
v_gene: TRBV12-3/TRBV12-4
d_gene: .

CDR3aa: CASSLGVDEKLFF
CDR3nt: TGCGCCAGCAGCTTGGGTGTCGATGAAAAACTGTTTTTT
j_gene: TRBJ1-4
abundance: many
v_gene: TRBV5-1
d_gene: .

CDR3aa: CASSPRGGAGVTGELFF
CDR3nt: TGTGCCAGCAGCCCCCGCGGGGGGGCGGGTGTTACCGGGGAGCTGTTTTTT
j_gene: TRBJ2-2
abundance: many
v_gene: TRBV7-3
d_gene: TRBD2

CDR3aa: CSVESGVGYTF
CDR3nt: TGCAGCGTTGAATCCGGGGTCGGCTACACCTTC
j_gene: TRBJ1-2
abundance: .
v_gene: TRBV29-1
d_gene: .

CDR3aa: CASSHNSGSEAFF
CDR3nt: TGCGCCAGCAGCCACAACAGCGGCTCTGAAGCTTTCTTT
j_gene: TRBJ1-1
abundance: .
v_gene: TRBV4-1
d_gene: .

CDR3aa: CSVVQTTDTQYF
CDR3nt: TGCAGCGTTGTGCAGACCACAGATACGCAGTATTTT
j_gene: TRBJ2-3
abundance: .
v_gene: TRBV29-1
d_gene: .

CDR3aa: CASSLRSSTGGWETQYF
CDR3nt: TGTGCCAGCAGCTTAAGGTCGAGTACCGGTGGGTGGGAGACCCAGTACTTC
j_gene: TRBJ2-5
abundance: many
v_gene: TRBV7-8
d_gene: .

CDR3aa: CASSSLAGEIYNEQFF
CDR3nt: TGCGCCAGCAGTTCACTAGCGGGGGAAATTTACAATGAGCAGTTCTTC
j_gene: TRBJ2-1
abundance: .
v_gene: TRBV5-1
d_gene: TRBD2

CDR3aa: CASSLATESYNSPLHF
CDR3nt: TGTGCCAGTAGTCTGGCGACCGAATCCTATAATTCACCCCTCCACTTT
j_gene: TRBJ1-6
abundance: .
v_gene: TRBV19
d_gene: .

CDR3aa: CASSESGALFF
CDR3nt: TGTGCCAGCAGTGAGAGTGGTGCACTGTTTTTT
j_gene: TRBJ1-4
abundance: many
v_gene: TRBV12-3/TRBV12-4
d_gene: .

CDR3aa: CASSFPSWTGEHGELFF
CDR3nt: TGTGCCAGCAGTTTCCCTTCCTGGACAGGGGAGCACGGGGAGCTGTTTTTT
j_gene: TRBJ2-2
abundance: few
v_gene: TRBV12-3/TRBV12-4
d_gene: TRBD1

CDR3aa: CASTDADPGRDGYTF
CDR3nt: TGTGCCAGCACGGACGCGGACCCCGGAAGGGATGGCTACACCTTC
j_gene: TRBJ1-2
abundance: .
v_gene: TRBV7-9
d_gene: .

CDR3aa: CAISDGDSYEQYF
CDR3nt: TGTGCCATCAGTGACGGCGATTCCTACGAGCAGTACTTC
j_gene: TRBJ2-7
abundance: many
v_gene: TRBV10-3
d_gene: .

CDR3aa: CASKARTGEGSPLHF
CDR3nt: TGTGCCAGTAAGGCCCGGACAGGGGAAGGGTCACCCCTCCACTTT
j_gene: TRBJ1-6
abundance: few
v_gene: TRBV19
d_gene: TRBD1

CDR3aa: CASREKAVLAFF
CDR3nt: TGTGCCAGCAGGGAGAAGGCGGTTCTGGCTTTCTTT
j_gene: TRBJ1-1
abundance: many
v_gene: TRBV6-1
d_gene: .

CDR3aa: CATSPQSGGMVQETQYF
CDR3nt: TGTGCCACCAGCCCCCAGAGTGGGGGGATGGTCCAAGAGACCCAGTACTTC
j_gene: TRBJ2-5
abundance: many
v_gene: TRBV15
d_gene: .

CDR3aa: CASSQGQITTYEQYF
CDR3nt: TGTGCCAGCAGCCAAGGGCAGATAACGACCTACGAGCAGTACTTC
j_gene: TRBJ2-7
abundance: many
v_gene: TRBV3-1
d_gene: .

CDR3aa: CASSHARANTEAFF
CDR3nt: TGTGCCAGCAGCCATGCCCGGGCCAACACTGAAGCTTTCTTT
j_gene: TRBJ1-1
abundance: many
v_gene: TRBV3-1
d_gene: .

CDR3aa: CASSRGRLEKLFF
CDR3nt: TGTGCCAGCAGCAGGGGGCGGTTGGAAAAACTGTTTTTT
j_gene: TRBJ1-4
abundance: .
v_gene: TRBV3-1
d_gene: TRBD1

CDR3aa: CSVGGNAYEQYF
CDR3nt: TGCAGCGTTGGAGGGAACGCCTACGAGCAGTACTTC
j_gene: TRBJ2-7
abundance: few
v_gene: TRBV29-1
d_gene: .